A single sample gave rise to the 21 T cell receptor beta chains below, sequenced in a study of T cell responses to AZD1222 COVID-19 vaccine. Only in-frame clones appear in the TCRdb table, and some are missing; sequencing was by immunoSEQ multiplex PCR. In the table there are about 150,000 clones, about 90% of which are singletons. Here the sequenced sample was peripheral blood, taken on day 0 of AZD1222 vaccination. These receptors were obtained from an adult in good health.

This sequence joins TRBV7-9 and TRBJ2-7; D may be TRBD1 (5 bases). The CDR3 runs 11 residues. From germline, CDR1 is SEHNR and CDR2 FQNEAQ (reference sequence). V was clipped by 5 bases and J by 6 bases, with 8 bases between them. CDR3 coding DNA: TGTGCCAGCAGCAACAGGAGCGAGCAGTACTTC. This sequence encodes CASSNRSEQYF. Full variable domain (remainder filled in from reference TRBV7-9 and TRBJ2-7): DTGVSQNPRHKITKRGQNVTFRCDPISEHNRLYWYRQTLGQGPEFLTYFQNEAQLEKSRLLSDRFSAERPKGSFSTLEIQRTEQGDSAMYLCASSNRSEQYFGPGTRLTVT.

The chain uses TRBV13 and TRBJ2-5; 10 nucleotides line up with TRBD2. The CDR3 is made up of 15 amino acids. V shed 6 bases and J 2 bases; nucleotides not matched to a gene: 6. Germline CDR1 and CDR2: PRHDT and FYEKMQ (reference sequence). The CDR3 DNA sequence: TGTGCCAGCAGTTATCGGACTAGCGGACAAGAGACCCAGTACTTC. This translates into CASSYRTSGQETQYF.

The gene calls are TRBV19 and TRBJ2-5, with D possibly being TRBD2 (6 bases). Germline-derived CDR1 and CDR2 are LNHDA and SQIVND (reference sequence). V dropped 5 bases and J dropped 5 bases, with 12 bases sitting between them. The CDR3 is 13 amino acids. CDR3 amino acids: CASSLGGLETQYF. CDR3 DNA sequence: TGTGCCAGTAGTTTGGGGGGATTGGAGACCCAGTACTTC.

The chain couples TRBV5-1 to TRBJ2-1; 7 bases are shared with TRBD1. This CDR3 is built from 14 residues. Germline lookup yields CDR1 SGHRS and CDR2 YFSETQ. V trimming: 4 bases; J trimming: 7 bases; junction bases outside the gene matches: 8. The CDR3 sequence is CASSPGQPVNEQFF. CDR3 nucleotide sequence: TGCGCCAGCAGCCCGGGACAGCCGGTGAATGAGCAGTTCTTC.

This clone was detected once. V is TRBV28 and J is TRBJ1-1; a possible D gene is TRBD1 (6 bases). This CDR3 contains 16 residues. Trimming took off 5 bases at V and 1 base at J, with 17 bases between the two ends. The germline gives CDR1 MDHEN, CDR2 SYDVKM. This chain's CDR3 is CASSTKQGMGNTEAFF. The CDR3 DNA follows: TGTGCCAGCAGTACCAAACAGGGTATGGGGAACACTGAAGCTTTCTTT.

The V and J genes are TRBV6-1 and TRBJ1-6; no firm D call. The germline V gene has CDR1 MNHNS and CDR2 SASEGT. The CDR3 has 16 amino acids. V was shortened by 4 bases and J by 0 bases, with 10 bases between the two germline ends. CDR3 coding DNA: TGTGCCAGCAGTGGGACTTCTTCCTCCTATAATTCACCCCTCCACTTT. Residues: CASSGTSSSYNSPLHF.

This CDR3 is CASSSGGLGTEAFF. DNA of the CDR3: TGTGCCAGCAGTTCCGGGGGTCTCGGCACTGAAGCTTTCTTT. This sequence joins TRBV28 and TRBJ1-1; TRBD1 might be the D (5 bases). The CDR3 has 14 residues. Trimming cost V 4 bases and J 4 bases, with 13 bases left between them. Germline loops: CDR1 MDHEN, CDR2 SYDVKM.

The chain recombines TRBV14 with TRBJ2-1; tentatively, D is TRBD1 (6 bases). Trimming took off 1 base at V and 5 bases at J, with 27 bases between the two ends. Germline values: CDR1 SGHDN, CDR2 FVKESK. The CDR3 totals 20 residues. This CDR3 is CASSQGLRPTGLYLHNEQFF. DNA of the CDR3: TGTGCCAGCAGCCAAGGACTTCGACCTACAGGGCTCTACTTGCACAATGAGCAGTTCTTC.

CDR3 nucleotides: TGTGCCAGCAGCGTAGATCTAGGGAACACTGAAGCTTTCTTT. Its translation: CASSVDLGNTEAFF. The chain uses TRBV9 and TRBJ1-1; D not certain. CDR1 is SGDLS, CDR2 YYNGEE, per germline. Trimming left V 0 bases short and J 1 base short, with 7 bases between. CDR3 size: 14 residues. The complete variable domain, with remaining parts taken from reference TRBV9 and TRBJ1-1, reads DSGVTQTPKHLITATGQRVTLRCSPRSGDLSVYWYQQSLDQGLQFLIQYYNGEERAKGNILERFSAQQFPDLHSELNLSSLELGDSALYFCASSVDLGNTEAFFGQGTRLTVV.

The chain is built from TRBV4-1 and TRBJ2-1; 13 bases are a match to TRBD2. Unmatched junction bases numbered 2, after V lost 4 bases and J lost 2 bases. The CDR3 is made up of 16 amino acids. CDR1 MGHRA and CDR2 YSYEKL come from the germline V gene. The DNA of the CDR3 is TGCGCCAGCAGCCCAGGGACTAGCGGGGCCTACAATGAGCAGTTCTTC. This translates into CASSPGTSGAYNEQFF.

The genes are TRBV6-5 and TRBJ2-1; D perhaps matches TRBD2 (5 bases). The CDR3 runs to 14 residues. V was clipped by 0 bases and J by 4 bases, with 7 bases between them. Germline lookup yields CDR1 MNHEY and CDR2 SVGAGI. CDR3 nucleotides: TGTGCCAGCAGTTACTCGAGACTATACAATGAGCAGTTCTTC. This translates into CASSYSRLYNEQFF.

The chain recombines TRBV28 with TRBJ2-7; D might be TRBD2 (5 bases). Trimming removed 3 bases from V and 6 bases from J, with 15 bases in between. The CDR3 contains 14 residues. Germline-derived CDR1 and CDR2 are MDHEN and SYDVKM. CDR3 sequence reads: CASSFARAMGEQYF. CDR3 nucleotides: TGTGCCAGCAGTTTCGCGCGGGCCATGGGCGAGCAGTACTTC. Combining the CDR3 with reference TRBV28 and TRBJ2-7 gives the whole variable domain DVKVTQSSRYLVKRTGEKVFLECVQDMDHENMFWYRQDPGLGLRLIYFSYDVKMKEKGDIPEGYSVSREKKERFSLILESASTNQTSMYLCASSFARAMGEQYFGPGTRLTVT.

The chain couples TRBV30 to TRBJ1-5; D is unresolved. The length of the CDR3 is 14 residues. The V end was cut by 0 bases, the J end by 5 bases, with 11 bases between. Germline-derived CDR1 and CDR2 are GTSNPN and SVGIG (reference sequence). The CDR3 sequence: CAWSVEYIYQPQHF. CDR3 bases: TGTGCCTGGAGTGTTGAGTACATATATCAGCCCCAGCATTTT. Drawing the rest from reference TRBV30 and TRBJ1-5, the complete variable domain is SQTIHQWPATLVQPVGSPLSLECTVEGTSNPNLYWYRQAAGRGLQLLFYSVGIGQISSEVPQNLSASRPQDRQFILSSKKLLLSDSGFYLCAWSVEYIYQPQHFGDGTRLSIL.

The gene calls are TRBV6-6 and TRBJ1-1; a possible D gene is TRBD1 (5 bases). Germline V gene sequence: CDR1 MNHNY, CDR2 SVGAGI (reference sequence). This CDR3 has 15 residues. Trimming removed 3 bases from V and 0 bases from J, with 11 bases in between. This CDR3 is CASSYPGQMNTEAFF. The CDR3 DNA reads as TGTGCCAGCAGTTATCCAGGACAAATGAACACTGAAGCTTTCTTT.

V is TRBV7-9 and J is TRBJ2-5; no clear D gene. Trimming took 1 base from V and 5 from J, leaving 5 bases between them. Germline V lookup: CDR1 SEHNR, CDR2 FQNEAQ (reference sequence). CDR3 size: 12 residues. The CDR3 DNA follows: TGTGCCAGCAGCTTAGATGGGGAGACCCAGTACTTC. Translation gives CASSLDGETQYF.

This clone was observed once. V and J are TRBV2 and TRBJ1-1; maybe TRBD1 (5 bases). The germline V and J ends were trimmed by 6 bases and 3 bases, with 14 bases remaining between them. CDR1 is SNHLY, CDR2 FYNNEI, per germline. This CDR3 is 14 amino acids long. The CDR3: CASRGRFLDTEAFF. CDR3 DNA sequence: TGTGCCAGCAGGGGACGGTTTTTGGACACTGAAGCTTTCTTT.

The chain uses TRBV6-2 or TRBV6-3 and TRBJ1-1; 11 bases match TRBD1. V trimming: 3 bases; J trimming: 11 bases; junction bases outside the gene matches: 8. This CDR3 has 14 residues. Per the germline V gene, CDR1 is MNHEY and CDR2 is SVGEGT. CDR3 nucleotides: TGTGCCAGCAGTTATCCCGGGACAGGGGGGGTCGCTTTCTTT. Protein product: CASSYPGTGGVAFF.

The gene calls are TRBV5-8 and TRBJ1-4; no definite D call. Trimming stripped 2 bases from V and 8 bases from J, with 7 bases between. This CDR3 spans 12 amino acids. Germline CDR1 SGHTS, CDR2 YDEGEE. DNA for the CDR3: TGTGCCAGCAGCTTTACTCGGGAAAAACTGTTTTTT. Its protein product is CASSFTREKLFF.

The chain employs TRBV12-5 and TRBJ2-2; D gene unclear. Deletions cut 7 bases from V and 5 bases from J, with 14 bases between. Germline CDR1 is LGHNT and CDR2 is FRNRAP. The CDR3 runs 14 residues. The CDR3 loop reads CASAPPPGTGELFF. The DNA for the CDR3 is TGTGCTAGTGCTCCCCCGCCCGGGACCGGGGAGCTGTTTTTT.

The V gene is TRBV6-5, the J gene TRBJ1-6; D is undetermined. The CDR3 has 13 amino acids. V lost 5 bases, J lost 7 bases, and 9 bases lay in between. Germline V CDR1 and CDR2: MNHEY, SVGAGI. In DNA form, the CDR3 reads TGTGCCAGCAGTAGTCGTCCCAATTCACCCCTCCACTTT. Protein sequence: CASSSRPNSPLHF.

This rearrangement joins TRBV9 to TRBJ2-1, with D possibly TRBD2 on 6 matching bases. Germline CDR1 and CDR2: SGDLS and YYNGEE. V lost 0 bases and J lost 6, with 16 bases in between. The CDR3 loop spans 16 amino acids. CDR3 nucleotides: TGTGCCAGCAGCGTAGCGGGCGGGATCGGTTTCAATGAGCAGTTCTTC. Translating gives CASSVAGGIGFNEQFF.